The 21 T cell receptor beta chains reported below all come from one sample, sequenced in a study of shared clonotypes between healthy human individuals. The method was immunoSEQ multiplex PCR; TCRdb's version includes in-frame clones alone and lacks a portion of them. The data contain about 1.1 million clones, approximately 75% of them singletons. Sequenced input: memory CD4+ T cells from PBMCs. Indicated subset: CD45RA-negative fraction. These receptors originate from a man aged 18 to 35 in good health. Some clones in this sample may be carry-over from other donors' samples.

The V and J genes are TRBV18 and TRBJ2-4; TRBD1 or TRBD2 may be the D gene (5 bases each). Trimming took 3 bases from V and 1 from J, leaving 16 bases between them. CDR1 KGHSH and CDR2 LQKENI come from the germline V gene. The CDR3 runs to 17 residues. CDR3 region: CASSPTGTHMAKNIQYF. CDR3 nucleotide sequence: TGTGCCAGCTCACCTACCGGGACCCACATGGCCAAAAACATTCAGTACTTC.

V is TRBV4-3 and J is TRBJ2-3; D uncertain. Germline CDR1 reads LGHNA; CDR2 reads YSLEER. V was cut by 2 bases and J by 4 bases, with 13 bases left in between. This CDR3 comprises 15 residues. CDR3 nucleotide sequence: TGCGCCAGCAGCCAATCGTTCCACGTCCCAGATACGCAGTATTTT. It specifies CASSQSFHVPDTQYF.

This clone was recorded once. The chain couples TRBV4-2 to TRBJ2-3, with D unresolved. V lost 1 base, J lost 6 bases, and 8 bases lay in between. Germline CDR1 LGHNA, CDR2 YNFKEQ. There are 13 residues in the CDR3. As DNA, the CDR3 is TGTGCCAGCAGCCAAGCGGGTCAGGATACGCAGTATTTT. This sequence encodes CASSQAGQDTQYF.

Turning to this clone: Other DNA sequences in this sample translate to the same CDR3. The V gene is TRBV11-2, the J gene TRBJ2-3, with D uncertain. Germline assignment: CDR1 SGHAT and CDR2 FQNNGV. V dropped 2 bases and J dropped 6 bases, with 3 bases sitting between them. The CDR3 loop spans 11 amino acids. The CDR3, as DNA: TGTGCCAGCAGCTTACTTGATACGCAGTATTTT. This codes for CASSLLDTQYF.

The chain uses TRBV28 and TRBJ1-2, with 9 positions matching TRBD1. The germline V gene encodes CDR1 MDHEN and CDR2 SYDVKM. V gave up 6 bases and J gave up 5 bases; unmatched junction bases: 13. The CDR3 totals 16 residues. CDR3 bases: TGTGCCAGCAGCCATCTACCGGGACAGGGTCGGTATGGCTACACCTTC. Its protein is CASSHLPGQGRYGYTF.

DNA for the CDR3: TGTGCCAGCTCACCCAATCGGGGGGGGTCGGTGGCCAACGTCCTGACTTTC. Encoded protein: CASSPNRGGSVANVLTF. The chain has TRBV18 and TRBJ2-6; 8 bases are a match to TRBD2. The CDR3 runs to 17 residues. Germline V gene sequence: CDR1 KGHSH, CDR2 LQKENI. Germline trimming cut 3 bases from V and 6 bases from J; bases unmatched to any gene: 10.

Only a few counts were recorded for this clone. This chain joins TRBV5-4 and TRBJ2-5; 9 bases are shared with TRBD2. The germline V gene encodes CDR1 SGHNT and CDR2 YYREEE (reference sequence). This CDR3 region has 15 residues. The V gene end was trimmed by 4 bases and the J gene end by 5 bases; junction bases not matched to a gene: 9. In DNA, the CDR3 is TGTGCCAGCAGCGTAGGACTAGCGAACGGGGAGACCCAGTACTTC. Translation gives CASSVGLANGETQYF.

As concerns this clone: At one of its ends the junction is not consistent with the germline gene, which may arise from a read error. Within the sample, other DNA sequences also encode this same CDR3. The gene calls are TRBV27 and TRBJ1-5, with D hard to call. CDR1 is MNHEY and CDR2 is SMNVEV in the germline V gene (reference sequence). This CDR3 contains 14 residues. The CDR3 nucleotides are TGTGCCAGCAGTTCCCCAGGAAACAATCAGCCACAGCATTTT. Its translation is CASSSPGNNQPQHF.

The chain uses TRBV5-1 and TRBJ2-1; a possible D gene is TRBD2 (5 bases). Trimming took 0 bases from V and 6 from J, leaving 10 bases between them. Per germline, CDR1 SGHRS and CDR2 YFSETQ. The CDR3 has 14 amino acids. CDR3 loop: CASSLGAATNEQFF. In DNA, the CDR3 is TGCGCCAGCAGCTTGGGAGCGGCAACCAATGAGCAGTTCTTC.

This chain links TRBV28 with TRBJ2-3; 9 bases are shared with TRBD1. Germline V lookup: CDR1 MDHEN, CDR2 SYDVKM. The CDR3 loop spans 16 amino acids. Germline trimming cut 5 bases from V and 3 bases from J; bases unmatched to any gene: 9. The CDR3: CASSPDRGKGTDTQYF. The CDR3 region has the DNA TGTGCCAGCAGTCCCGACAGGGGGAAGGGGACAGATACGCAGTATTTT.

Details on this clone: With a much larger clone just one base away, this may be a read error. DNA for the CDR3: TGTGCCAGCAGCCCCCGACAGGGGGCCAACACTGAAGCTTTCTTT. Translating gives CASSPRQGANTEAFF. V and J are TRBV7-8 and TRBJ1-1; 10 bases line up with TRBD1. V lost 5 bases and J lost 2; bases outside the gene matches: 5. Germline assignment: CDR1 SGHVS and CDR2 FQNEAQ. CDR3 length: 15 amino acids.

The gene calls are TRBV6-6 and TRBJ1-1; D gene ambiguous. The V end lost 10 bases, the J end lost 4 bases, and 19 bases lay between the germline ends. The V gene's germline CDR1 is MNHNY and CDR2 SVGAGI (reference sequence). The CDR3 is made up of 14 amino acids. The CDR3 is CATYTPRGGTEAFF. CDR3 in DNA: TGTGCCACCTACACACCCCGGGGAGGCACTGAAGCTTTCTTT.

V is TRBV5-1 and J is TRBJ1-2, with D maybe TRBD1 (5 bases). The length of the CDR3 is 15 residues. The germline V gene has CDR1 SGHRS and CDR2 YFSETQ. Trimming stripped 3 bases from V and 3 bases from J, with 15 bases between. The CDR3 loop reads CASSSSTRGDYGYTF. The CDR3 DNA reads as TGCGCCAGCAGCTCTTCTACCCGAGGGGACTATGGCTACACCTTC.

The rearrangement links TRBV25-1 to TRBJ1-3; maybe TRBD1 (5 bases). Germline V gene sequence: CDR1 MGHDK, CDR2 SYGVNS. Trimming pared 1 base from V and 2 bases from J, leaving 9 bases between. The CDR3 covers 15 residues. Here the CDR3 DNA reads TGTGCCAGCAGTGAATCTGGGGCCACTGGAAACACCATATATTTT. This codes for CASSESGATGNTIYF.

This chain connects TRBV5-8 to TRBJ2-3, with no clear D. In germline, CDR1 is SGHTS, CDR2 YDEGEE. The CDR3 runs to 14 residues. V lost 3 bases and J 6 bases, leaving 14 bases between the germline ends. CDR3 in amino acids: CASSSATYSDTQYF. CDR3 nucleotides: TGTGCCAGCAGCTCTGCGACTTATTCGGATACGCAGTATTTT.

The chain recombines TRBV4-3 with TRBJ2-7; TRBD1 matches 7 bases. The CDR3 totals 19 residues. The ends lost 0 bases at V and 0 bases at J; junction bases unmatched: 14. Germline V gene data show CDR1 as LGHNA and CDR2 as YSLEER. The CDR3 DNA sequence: TGCGCCAGCAGCCAAGATTCTCACACCAACTGGGACAGCTCCTACGAGCAGTACTTC. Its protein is CASSQDSHTNWDSSYEQYF.

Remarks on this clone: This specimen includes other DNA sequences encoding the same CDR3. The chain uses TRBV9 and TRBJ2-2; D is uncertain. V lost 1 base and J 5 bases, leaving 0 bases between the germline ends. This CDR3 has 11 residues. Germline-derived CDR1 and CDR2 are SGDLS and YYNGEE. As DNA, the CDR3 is TGTGCCAGCAGCGTAACCGGGGAGCTGTTTTTT. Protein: CASSVTGELFF.

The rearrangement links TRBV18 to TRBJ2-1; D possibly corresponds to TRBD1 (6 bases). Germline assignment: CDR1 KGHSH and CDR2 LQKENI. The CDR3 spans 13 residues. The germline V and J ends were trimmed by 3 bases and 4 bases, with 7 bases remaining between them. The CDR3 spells CASSPDRYNEQFF. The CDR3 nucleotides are TGTGCCAGCTCACCGGACAGATACAATGAGCAGTTCTTC. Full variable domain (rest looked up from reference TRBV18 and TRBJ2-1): NAGVMQNPRHLVRRRGQEARLRCSPMKGHSHVYWYRQLPEEGLKFMVYLQKENIIDESGMPKERFSAEFPKEGPSILRIQQVVRGDSAAYFCASSPDRYNEQFFGPGTRLTVL.

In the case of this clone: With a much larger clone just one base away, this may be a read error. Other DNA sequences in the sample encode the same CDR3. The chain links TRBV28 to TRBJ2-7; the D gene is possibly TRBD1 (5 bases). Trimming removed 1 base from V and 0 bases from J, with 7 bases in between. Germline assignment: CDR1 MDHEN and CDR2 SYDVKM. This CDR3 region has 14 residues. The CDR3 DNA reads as TGTGCCAGCAGTTTATCAGGGCACTCCTACGAGCAGTACTTC. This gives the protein CASSLSGHSYEQYF.

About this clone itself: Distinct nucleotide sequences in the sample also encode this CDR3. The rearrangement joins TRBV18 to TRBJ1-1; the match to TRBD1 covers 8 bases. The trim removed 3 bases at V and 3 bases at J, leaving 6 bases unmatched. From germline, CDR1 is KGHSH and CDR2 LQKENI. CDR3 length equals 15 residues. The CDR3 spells CASSPVQGADTEAFF. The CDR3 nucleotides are TGTGCCAGCTCACCCGTCCAGGGGGCTGACACTGAAGCTTTCTTT.

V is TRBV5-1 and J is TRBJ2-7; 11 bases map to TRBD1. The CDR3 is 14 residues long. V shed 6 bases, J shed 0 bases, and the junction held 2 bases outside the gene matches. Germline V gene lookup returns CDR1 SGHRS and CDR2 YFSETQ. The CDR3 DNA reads TGCGCCAGCAAAGGACAGGGGGCCTCCTACGAGCAGTACTTC. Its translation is CASKGQGASYEQYF.